Below, one TCR beta chain is given with its context. What it recognizes is unknown. Patients in the study were battling locally advanced or metastatic urothelial carcinoma. The data originate from a study of PD-L1 blockade in urothelial cancer. Study background: The researchers analyzed blood 3 weeks (second dose) and 6 weeks after treatment start. Blood samples contained a median 141,255 T cells.

TCRdb keeps only in-frame clones here, not all; method: immunoSEQ multiplex PCR. The repertoire holds roughly 20,000 clones, about 90% seen once, with 15% to 20% in the top ten. Notes on the study in general: In blood sampled pretreatment, TCR clonality below the median predicted better survival.

Germline values: CDR1 DFQATT, CDR2 SNEGSKA (reference sequence). This CDR3 has 11 residues. V gave up 4 bases and J gave up 9 bases, with 12 bases separating them. The clonotype comes from a woman aged 55-75 years with urothelial cancer. V is TRBV20-1 and J is TRBJ2-5, with D possibly matching TRBD2 (5 bases). Sequenced material: PBMCs, taken around atezolizumab (anti-PD-L1) treatment. The CDR3 reads CSATSAAAQYF. In nucleotides, the CDR3 is TGCAGTGCTACGTCGGCAGCGGCCCAGTACTTC.